Described below is a single T cell receptor beta chain sequence and its context. The assay was immunoSEQ multiplex PCR, and TCRdb's table has in-frame clones only and misses some. Among some 1 million clones listed, more than 60% were seen once. These data belong to a study of shared clonotypes between healthy human individuals. The germline V and J ends were trimmed by 11 bases and 4 bases, with 20 bases remaining between them. CDR1 and CDR2 from the germline V gene are LNHDA and SQIVND (reference sequence). The CDR3 runs to 14 residues. CD45RA-negative memory and CD45RA+ naive subsets were split from the CD4+ cells.

Specimen: memory CD4+ T cells sorted from blood. This sample's subset: CD45RA-negative fraction. This receptor was identified in a man between 18 and 29 years old in good health. The chain combines TRBV19 with TRBJ2-5; maybe TRBD2 (7 bases). The CDR3 protein is CACSQGRASETQYF. CDR3 DNA sequence: TGTGCCTGCTCTCAGGGGAGGGCCTCAGAGACCCAGTACTTC.